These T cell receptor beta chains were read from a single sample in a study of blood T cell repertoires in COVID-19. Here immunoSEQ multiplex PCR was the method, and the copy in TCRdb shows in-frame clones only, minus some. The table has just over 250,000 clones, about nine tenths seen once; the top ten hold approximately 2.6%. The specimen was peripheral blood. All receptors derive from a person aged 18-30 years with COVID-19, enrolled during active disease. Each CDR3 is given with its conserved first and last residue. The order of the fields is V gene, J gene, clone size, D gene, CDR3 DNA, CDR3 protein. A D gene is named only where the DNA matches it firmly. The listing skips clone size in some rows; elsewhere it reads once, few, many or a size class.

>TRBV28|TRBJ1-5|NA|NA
TGTGCCAGCAGCCTCCCTGTCCTCAATCAGCCCCAGCATTTT
CASSLPVLNQPQHF
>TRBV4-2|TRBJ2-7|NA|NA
TGTGCCAGCAGCCAAGACACCTACGAGCAGTACTTC
CASSQDTYEQYF
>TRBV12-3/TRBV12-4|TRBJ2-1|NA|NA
TGTGCCAGCACCTCCACACTAGCCGGTGAGCAGTTCTTC
CASTSTLAGEQFF
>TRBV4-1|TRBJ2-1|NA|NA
TGCGCCAGCAGCCAAGATGGAGGGGTCATGAGCTCCTACAATGAGCAGTTCTTC
CASSQDGGVMSSYNEQFF
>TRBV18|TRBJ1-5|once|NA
TGTGCCAGCTCGCTGGAGAGCAATCAGCCCCAGCATTTT
CASSLESNQPQHF
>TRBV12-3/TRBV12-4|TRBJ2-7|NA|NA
TGTGCCAGCAGCCCCGCGGCCTACGAGCAGTACTTC
CASSPAAYEQYF
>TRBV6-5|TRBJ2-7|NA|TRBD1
TGTGCCATTCTGGACAGGAGCTCCTACGAGCAGTACTTC
CAILDRSSYEQYF
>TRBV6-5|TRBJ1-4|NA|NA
TGTGCCACTCGTGGAGATAATGAAAAACTGTTTTTT
CATRGDNEKLFF
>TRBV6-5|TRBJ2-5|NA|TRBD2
TGTGCCAGCAGTTACGGCGGGAGGGCCAGCGAGACCCAGTACTTC
CASSYGGRASETQYF
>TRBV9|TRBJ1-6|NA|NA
TGTGCCAGCAGCGTAGCTCCGGTCTATTCACCCCTCCACTTT
CASSVAPVYSPLHF
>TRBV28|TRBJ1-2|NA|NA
TGTGCCAGCAGTTTAAGAGGCTCGGCCTATGGCTACACCTTC
CASSLRGSAYGYTF
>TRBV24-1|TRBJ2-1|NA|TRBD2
TGTGCCACCAGTGAAGCTAGCGGGAGGTATTATGAGCAGTTCTTC
CATSEASGRYYEQFF
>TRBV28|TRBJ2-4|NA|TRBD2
TGTGCCAGCAGTTCCTTGAGGACTAGCCCCACGGGGGACATTCAGTACTTC
CASSSLRTSPTGDIQYF
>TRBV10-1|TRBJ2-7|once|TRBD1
TGCGCCAGCAGCGACAGGGGTCCCTCCGAGCAGTACTTC
CASSDRGPSEQYF
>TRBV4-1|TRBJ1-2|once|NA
TGCGCCAGCAGCCAAGTCCCAGGGCCTCTTAGCTACACCTTC
CASSQVPGPLSYTF
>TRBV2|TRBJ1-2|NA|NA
TGTGCCAGCCGGGAGGGGAGGGATGGCTACACCTTC
CASREGRDGYTF
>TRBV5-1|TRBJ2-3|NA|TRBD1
TGCGCCAGCAGCTTGAGCGGACAGGGACTGAGCACAGATACGCAGTATTTT
CASSLSGQGLSTDTQYF
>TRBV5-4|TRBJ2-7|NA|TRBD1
TGTGCCAGCAGCGCCAGACAGGGCTCCTACGAGCAGTACTTC
CASSARQGSYEQYF
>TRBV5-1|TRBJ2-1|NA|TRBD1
TGCGCCAGCAGCTTGGAGGCAGGGGGCATTCGAAATGAGCAGTTCTTC
CASSLEAGGIRNEQFF
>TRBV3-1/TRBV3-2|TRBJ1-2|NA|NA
TGTGCCAGCAGCCCAACCGGGACTCTAGAATCGGGCTACACCTTC
CASSPTGTLESGYTF
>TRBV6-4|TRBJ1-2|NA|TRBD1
TGTGCCAGCAGTGACTATGGGGACAGGGGCCTTCCTAACTATGGCTACACCTTC
CASSDYGDRGLPNYGYTF
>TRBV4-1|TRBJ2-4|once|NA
TGCGCCAGCAGCCAAGAGGTCGCAGGTCCTGGTAGAAACATTCAGTACTTC
CASSQEVAGPGRNIQYF
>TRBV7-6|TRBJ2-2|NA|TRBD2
TGTGCCAGCAGCTTACTAGCGGGAGGGCCTCGGAACACCGGGGAGCTGTTTTTT
CASSLLAGGPRNTGELFF
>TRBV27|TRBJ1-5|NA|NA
TGTGCCAGCAGTACGGCGGCGGGGGATAGTCAGCCCCAGCATTTT
CASSTAAGDSQPQHF
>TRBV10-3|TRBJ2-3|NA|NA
TGTGCCATCAGTGAGTCCCTAGCGCGAGCTAGCACAGATACGCAGTATTTT
CAISESLARASTDTQYF
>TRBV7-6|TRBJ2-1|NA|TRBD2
TGTGCCAGCAGCCCTAGCGGGATCTACAATGAGCAGTTCTTC
CASSPSGIYNEQFF
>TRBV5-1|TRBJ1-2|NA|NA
TGCGCCAGCAGCCTCAGCCCGACAGCTAACTATGGCTACACCTTC
CASSLSPTANYGYTF
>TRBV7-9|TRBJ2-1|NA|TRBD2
TGTGCCAGCAGCCCGGTGAGCGGGGGAAACAATGAGCAGTTCTTC
CASSPVSGGNNEQFF
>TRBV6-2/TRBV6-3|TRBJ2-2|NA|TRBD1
TGTGCCAGCAGTTATGGACAGGGCCTGAACACCGGGGAGCTGTTTTTT
CASSYGQGLNTGELFF
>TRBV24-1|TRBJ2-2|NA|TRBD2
TGTGCCACCGGACTAGCGGACACCGGGGAGCTGTTTTTT
CATGLADTGELFF
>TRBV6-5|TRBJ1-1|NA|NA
TGTGCCGTGGCGGGGGGCACTGAAGCTTTCTTT
CAVAGGTEAFF
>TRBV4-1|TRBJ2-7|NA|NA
TGCGCCAGCAGCCAGAACCAGGGCTACGAGCAGTACTTC
CASSQNQGYEQYF
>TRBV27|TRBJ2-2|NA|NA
TGTGCCAGCAGTCCTTTCGATGCGGGAAATTCGAACACCGGGGAGCTGTTTTTT
CASSPFDAGNSNTGELFF
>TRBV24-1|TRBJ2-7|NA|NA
TGTGCCACCAGTGATTTGGAGGACGAGCAGTACTTC
CATSDLEDEQYF
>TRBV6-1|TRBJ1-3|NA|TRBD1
TGTGCCAGCAGTGAAAACAGGGGCCACTCTGGAAACACCATATATTTT
CASSENRGHSGNTIYF
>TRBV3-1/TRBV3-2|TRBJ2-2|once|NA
TGTGCCAGCAGCCTCGTAAGAGAGGGCACCGGGGAGCTGTTTTTT
CASSLVREGTGELFF
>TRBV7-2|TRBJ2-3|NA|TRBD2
TGTGCCAGCAGCTTAGCAACAGCGGGAGTTGTAAGGTCAGATACGCAGTATTTT
CASSLATAGVVRSDTQYF
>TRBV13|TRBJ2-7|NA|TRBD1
TGTGCCAGCAGCTTAGGGACAGGGCTCTCCTACGAGCAGTACTTC
CASSLGTGLSYEQYF
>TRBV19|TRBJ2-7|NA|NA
TGTGCCAGTAAGGAGGGCAGCCACTACGAGCAGTACTTC
CASKEGSHYEQYF
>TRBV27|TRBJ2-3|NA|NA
TGTGCCAGCAGTTTTCTGGAGGCCGTGCGTGGGACAGATACGCAGTATTTT
CASSFLEAVRGTDTQYF
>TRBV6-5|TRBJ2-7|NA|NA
TGTGCCAGCAGTTACAGGGTCGAGGGCTACGAGCAGTACTTC
CASSYRVEGYEQYF
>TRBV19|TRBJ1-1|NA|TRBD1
TGTGCCAGTAAACCGACTGAACAGGGGGCGAACACTGAAGCTTTCTTT
CASKPTEQGANTEAFF
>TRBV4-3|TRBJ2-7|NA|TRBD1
TGCGCCAGCAGCCCAGCGGCCGGGACAGGGGGGTACGAGCAGTACTTC
CASSPAAGTGGYEQYF
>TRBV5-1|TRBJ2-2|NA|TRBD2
TGCGCCAGCACCCCACTAGCGGGAGGGAACACCGGGGAGCTGTTTTTT
CASTPLAGGNTGELFF
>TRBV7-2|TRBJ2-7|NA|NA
TGTGCCAGTACTGGACAATCCTACGAGCAGTACTTC
CASTGQSYEQYF
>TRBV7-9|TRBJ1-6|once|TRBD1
TGTGCCAGCAGTTGGACAGGGGTTTCAGCCCTCCACTTT
CASSWTGVSALHF
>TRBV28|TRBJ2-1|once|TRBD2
TGTGCCAGCAGTGCGAGCGGGGGGGAGCAGTTCTTC
CASSASGGEQFF
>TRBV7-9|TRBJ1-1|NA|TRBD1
TGTGCCAGCAGCTTAATGGACAGGGAAGCTTTCTTT
CASSLMDREAFF
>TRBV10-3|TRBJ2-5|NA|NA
TGTGCCATCAGTGATGGGGCAGGAGAGACCCAGTACTTC
CAISDGAGETQYF
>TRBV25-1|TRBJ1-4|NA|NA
TGTGCCAGCAGTGAGGCAGGGGCAGATGAAAAACTGTTTTTT
CASSEAGADEKLFF
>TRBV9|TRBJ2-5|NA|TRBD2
TGTGCCAGCAGCACCCCCCTTCTAGCGGAAGAGACCCAGTACTTC
CASSTPLLAEETQYF
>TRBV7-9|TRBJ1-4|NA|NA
TGTGCCAGCAGCTTAGCGGTTAGGGGCGAAAAACTGTTTTTT
CASSLAVRGEKLFF
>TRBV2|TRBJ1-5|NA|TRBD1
TGTGCCAGCAGCGACGGACAGGGCAATCAGCCCCAGCATTTT
CASSDGQGNQPQHF